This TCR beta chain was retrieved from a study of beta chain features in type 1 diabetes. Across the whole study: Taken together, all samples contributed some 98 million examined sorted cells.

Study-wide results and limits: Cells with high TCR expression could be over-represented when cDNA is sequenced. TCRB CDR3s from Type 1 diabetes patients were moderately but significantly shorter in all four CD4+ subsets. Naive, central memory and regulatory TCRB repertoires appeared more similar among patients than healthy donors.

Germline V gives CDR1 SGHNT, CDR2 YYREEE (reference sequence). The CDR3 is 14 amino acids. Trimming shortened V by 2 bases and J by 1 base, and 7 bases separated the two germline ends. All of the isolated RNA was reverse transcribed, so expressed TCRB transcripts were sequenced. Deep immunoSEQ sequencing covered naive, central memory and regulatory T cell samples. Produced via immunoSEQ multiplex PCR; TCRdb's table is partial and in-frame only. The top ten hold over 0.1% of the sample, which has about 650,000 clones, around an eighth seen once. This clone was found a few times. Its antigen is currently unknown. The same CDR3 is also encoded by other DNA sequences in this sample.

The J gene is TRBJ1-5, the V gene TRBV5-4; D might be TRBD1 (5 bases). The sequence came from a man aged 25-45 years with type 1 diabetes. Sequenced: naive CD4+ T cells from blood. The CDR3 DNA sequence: TGTGCCAGCAGCTTTGGGGGGAGCAATCAGCCCCAGCATTTT. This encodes CASSFGGSNQPQHF.